The text below deals with one TCR beta chain. The data were obtained in a study of CD8+ T cells in alopecia areata. Germline CDR1 is MDHEN and CDR2 is SYDVKM. The CDR3 spans 15 residues. V lost 5 bases and J lost 7; bases outside the gene matches: 11. RNA extraction and reverse transcription yielded cDNA as sequencing template. Assay used: immunoSEQ multiplex PCR; TCRdb lists only in-frame clones, some missing. The table has roughly 120,000 clones, 35% to 40% seen once; the top ten hold 3% to 3.5%. This receptor was taken from a human donor with alopecia areata. The sequencing sample was made of CD4+ T cells sorted from blood. V and J are TRBV28 and TRBJ2-3; 8 bases map to TRBD2. The CDR3: CASSPTAGVSNTQYF. For the CDR3, the DNA is TGTGCCAGCAGTCCCACAGCGGGAGTATCAAATACGCAGTATTTT.